This passage covers 27 T cell receptor beta chains from one sample sequenced in a study of T cell responses to AZD1222 COVID-19 vaccine. The repertoire was sequenced with immunoSEQ multiplex PCR; TCRdb's copy has only in-frame clones and lacks some. The data hold some 150,000 clones, with over 90% observed a single time. The sequencing here drew on peripheral blood, taken on day 0 of MenACWY control vaccination. The receptors shown here come from an adult in good health.

J is TRBJ2-1 and V is TRBV6-1; 10 bases fit TRBD2. This CDR3 has 13 amino acids. CDR1 MNHNS and CDR2 SASEGT come from the germline V gene. After removal of 3 bases from V and 13 bases from J, the junction contained 6 bases not matched to a gene. The CDR3 spells CASSDPGTSVQFF. Written as DNA, the CDR3 is TGTGCCAGCAGTGACCCCGGGACTAGCGTTCAGTTCTTC.

The chain couples TRBV6-5 to TRBJ1-5, with D unresolved. The CDR3 loop spans 13 amino acids. The ends were cut back, 6 bases at V and 0 bases at J, with 6 bases in the middle. Per germline, CDR1 MNHEY and CDR2 SVGAGI. CDR3 sequence: CASSAFSNQPQHF. CDR3 in DNA: TGTGCCAGCAGCGCCTTTAGCAATCAGCCCCAGCATTTT.

The chain combines TRBV28 with TRBJ1-1, with D tentatively TRBD1 (6 bases). V was pared by 3 bases and J by 11 bases, with 10 bases between. CDR3 size: 11 residues. Germline CDR1 MDHEN, CDR2 SYDVKM. The CDR3 is CASSLSGAAFF. The CDR3 coding sequence is TGTGCCAGCAGTTTGTCAGGGGCTGCTTTCTTT.

This chain links TRBV29-1 with TRBJ1-2; TRBD1 agrees at 8 bases. V gave up 6 bases and J gave up 8 bases; unmatched junction bases: 11. The CDR3 extends over 13 amino acids. Germline CDR1 is SQVTM and CDR2 is ANQGSEA. The CDR3, as DNA: TGCAGCGTGGGGGACAGGCAACGGCCCGGCTACACCTTC. The encoded protein is CSVGDRQRPGYTF. Looking up the rest from reference TRBV29-1 and TRBJ1-2 gives the full variable domain: SAVISQKPSRDICQRGTSLTIQCQVDSQVTMMFWYRQQPGQSLTLIATANQGSEATYESGFVIDKFPISRPNLTFSTLTVSNMSPEDSSIYLCSVGDRQRPGYTFGSGTRLTVV.

CDR3 loop: CASSVSPGGIRNQPQHF. In DNA, the CDR3 is TGTGCCAGCAGTGTCTCTCCAGGGGGCATTCGGAATCAGCCCCAGCATTTT. This chain uses TRBV2 with TRBJ1-5, with TRBD1 matching 8 bases. J gave up 4 bases and V 4 bases, and 12 bases lay outside the gene matches. The length of the CDR3 is 17 residues. Germline V gives CDR1 SNHLY, CDR2 FYNNEI.

The rearrangement uses TRBV27 and TRBJ1-5, with 10 bases matching TRBD1. The CDR3 runs 17 residues. CDR1 and CDR2 (germline): MNHEY, SMNVEV (reference sequence). The ends lost 9 bases at V and 1 base at J; junction bases unmatched: 12. The CDR3 loop is CASRPGTGVPSNQPQHF. CDR3 nucleotide sequence: TGTGCCAGTCGTCCCGGGACAGGGGTTCCCAGCAATCAGCCCCAGCATTTT.

The chain recombines TRBV15 with TRBJ2-2; D is undetermined. This CDR3 has 15 residues. CDR1 and CDR2 (germline): LNHNV, YYDKDF (reference sequence). V lost 1 base, J lost 1 base, and 7 bases lay in between. CDR3 nucleotide sequence: TGTGCCACCAGCAGAGTTTGGGGGAACACCGGGGAGCTGTTTTTT. Its protein is CATSRVWGNTGELFF.

J is TRBJ2-1 and V is TRBV6-5; D is unclear. Trimming shortened V by 5 bases and J by 10 bases, and 12 bases separated the two germline ends. Looked up from germline, CDR1 is MNHEY and CDR2 is SVGAGI. The CDR3 has 12 residues. The CDR3 protein is CASSIHAGEQFF. DNA for the CDR3: TGTGCCAGCAGTATCCATGCTGGGGAGCAGTTCTTC.

This chain uses TRBV19 with TRBJ1-1, with 8 bases aligning to TRBD1. In germline, CDR1 is LNHDA, CDR2 SQIVND (reference sequence). This CDR3 is 15 amino acids long. Trimming at V came to 5 bases and at J to 3 bases, leaving 8 bases not matched to a gene. The CDR3 coding sequence is TGTGCCAGTAGTCTCCGGACAGGGACGGACACTGAAGCTTTCTTT. Translated, it gives CASSLRTGTDTEAFF.

This clone appeared once. The chain has TRBV11-2 and TRBJ1-2; D is ambiguous. The CDR3 spans 15 residues. V was pared by 3 bases and J by 7 bases, with 18 bases between. Germline V gene lookup returns CDR1 SGHAT and CDR2 FQNNGV. CDR3 in DNA: TGTGCCAGCAGCTTGGCACAGACTGTTAAAGGTGGCTACACCTTC. Its protein is CASSLAQTVKGGYTF.

The chain joins TRBV5-1 to TRBJ1-1; no reliable D call. CDR1 is SGHRS, CDR2 YFSETQ, per germline. The CDR3 sequence is 16 residues long. V shed 0 bases and J shed 3 bases, with 15 bases lying between them. The CDR3 DNA reads TGCGCCAGCAGCTTGGGGATGAGTTCGGTGGACACTGAAGCTTTCTTT. This gives the protein CASSLGMSSVDTEAFF.

This clone was recorded once. The chain has TRBV4-1 and TRBJ1-3; the D is unclear. The CDR3 totals 16 residues. Germline V gene data show CDR1 as MGHRA and CDR2 as YSYEKL. V lost 1 base and J 4 bases, leaving 14 bases between the germline ends. The CDR3 DNA reads TGCGCCAGCAGCCAAGTTTTCCCGAACCAAGGAAACACCATATATTTT. It yields the protein CASSQVFPNQGNTIYF.

J is TRBJ1-1 and V is TRBV5-4; D is uncertain. Trimming stripped 7 bases from V and 1 base from J, with 8 bases between. This CDR3 comprises 12 residues. Germline-derived CDR1 and CDR2 are SGHNT and YYREEE (reference sequence). CDR3 in amino acids: CASLGANTEAFF. In DNA, the CDR3 is TGTGCCAGCCTAGGAGCGAACACTGAAGCTTTCTTT.

This clone came up once. This chain joins TRBV7-8 and TRBJ2-7; 10 positions agree with TRBD2. Germline values: CDR1 SGHVS, CDR2 FQNEAQ. V was pared by 9 bases and J by 7 bases, with 18 bases of the junction left unmatched. This CDR3 spans 16 amino acids. The CDR3 DNA reads TGTGCCAGTTTAATCCGCGGGCTAGCGGGAGTCGGGGAGCAGTACTTC. Translation: CASLIRGLAGVGEQYF.

The gene calls are TRBV6-5 and TRBJ2-1; 11 positions agree with TRBD2. J was trimmed by 7 bases and V by 9 bases; bases with no gene match: 5. Germline values: CDR1 MNHEY, CDR2 SVGAGI. This CDR3 contains 13 residues. The CDR3 here is CASSGRAGNEQFF. The CDR3 region has the DNA TGTGCCAGTAGCGGGAGGGCCGGGAATGAGCAGTTCTTC.

The sample holds one count of this clone. The chain joins TRBV24-1 to TRBJ1-2; D gene uncertain. Trimming removed 0 bases from V and 4 bases from J, with 8 bases in between. Germline V gene sequence: CDR1 KGHDR, CDR2 SFDVKD. The CDR3 consists of 14 residues. The CDR3 reads CATSDLSSSYGYTF. The CDR3 region has the DNA TGTGCCACCAGTGATTTGAGCAGTTCCTATGGCTACACCTTC.

The CDR3 DNA reads as TGCGCCAGCAGCCATCCTGAACAGGGGCGTCAGCAGTTCTTC. Translation gives CASSHPEQGRQQFF. The chain recombines TRBV5-1 with TRBJ2-1; 7 bases align to TRBD1. V was clipped by 4 bases and J by 11 bases; unmatched bases: 12. Germline V gene sequence: CDR1 SGHRS, CDR2 YFSETQ. This CDR3 has 14 residues.

For the CDR3, the DNA is TGTGCCAGTAGTAGAGGGGGAACGGTTAGCAATCAGCCCCAGCATTTT. Its translation is CASSRGGTVSNQPQHF. The V call is TRBV19, the J call TRBJ1-5, with a weak D call TRBD1 (6 bases). In germline, CDR1 is LNHDA, CDR2 SQIVND (reference sequence). Trimming removed 4 bases from V and 0 bases from J, with 13 bases in between. The CDR3 sequence is 16 residues long.

This clone was seen once. V and J are TRBV10-3 and TRBJ1-1, with 12 bases identical to TRBD1. With 2 bases clipped from V and 5 bases from J, the junction kept 9 bases outside the gene matches. The CDR3 has 17 residues. The V gene's germline CDR1 is ENHRY and CDR2 SYGVKD. CDR3 DNA sequence: TGTGCCATCAGTGAGAGGGGGACAGGGGGCTTTGTAACTGAAGCTTTCTTT. This codes for CAISERGTGGFVTEAFF.

This chain's CDR3 is CASSLTRTAVDGYTF. CDR3 DNA sequence: TGTGCCAGCAGTCTGACCCGGACAGCCGTGGATGGCTACACCTTC. The chain uses TRBV6-5 and TRBJ1-2, with TRBD1 as a possible D gene (6 bases). Per germline, CDR1 MNHEY and CDR2 SVGAGI. The CDR3 runs to 15 residues. The ends were cut back, 5 bases at V and 6 bases at J, with 19 bases in the middle.

The rearrangement links TRBV6-5 to TRBJ1-2; D perhaps matches TRBD1 (6 bases). Germline CDR1 is MNHEY and CDR2 is SVGAGI. V lost 11 bases and J lost 1, with 20 bases in between. The CDR3 sequence is 15 residues long. In nucleotides, the CDR3 is TGTGCCGCGGGGCAGGGGACACCTATTAACTATGGCTACACCTTC. It is translated as CAAGQGTPINYGYTF.

This clone was recorded only once. V is TRBV6-1 and J is TRBJ1-4; D uncertain. The germline V and J ends were trimmed by 2 bases and 8 bases, with 12 bases remaining between them. CDR3 size: 14 residues. CDR1 MNHNS and CDR2 SASEGT come from the germline V gene. The CDR3 loop is CASSERLGGEKLFF. The CDR3 DNA reads as TGTGCCAGCAGTGAAAGGCTTGGAGGGGAAAAACTGTTTTTT.

V and J are TRBV11-3 and TRBJ2-2, with a possible D match to TRBD2 (6 bases). CDR1 SGHNT and CDR2 YENEEA come from the germline V gene. Trimming removed 5 bases at V and 8 bases at J, with 15 bases between. The CDR3 runs to 14 residues. The CDR3 region is CASSRGLGPGELFF. CDR3 nucleotide sequence: TGTGCCAGCAGCCGGGGACTCGGGCCAGGGGAGCTGTTTTTT.

This chain joins TRBV28 and TRBJ2-1; TRBD1 matches 7 bases. This CDR3 has 14 amino acids. Germline assignment: CDR1 MDHEN and CDR2 SYDVKM. V dropped 6 bases and J dropped 13; count of bases not matched to a gene: 15. CDR3: CASSSESDRYNQFF. The CDR3 nucleotides read TGTGCCAGCAGCTCCGAGTCGGACAGGTACAATCAGTTCTTC.

CDR3 in amino acids: CASSYRAGGVDEKLFF. The CDR3 region has the DNA TGTGCCAGCAGTTACAGGGCAGGGGGTGTTGATGAAAAACTGTTTTTT. The chain is built from TRBV6-5 and TRBJ1-4; TRBD1 agrees at 7 bases. The CDR3 covers 16 residues. Germline V gives CDR1 MNHEY, CDR2 SVGAGI. J was trimmed by 6 bases and V by 2 bases; bases with no gene match: 9.

This chain joins TRBV19 and TRBJ2-7; the D is unclear. The CDR3 contains 15 residues. Germline values: CDR1 LNHDA, CDR2 SQIVND (reference sequence). Deletions cut 7 bases from V and 6 bases from J, with 22 bases between. The DNA for the CDR3 is TGTGCCAGTACCCTAAAGGCCGTCGGGTCCGCCGAGCAGTACTTC. Protein: CASTLKAVGSAEQYF.

V is TRBV7-3 and J is TRBJ1-1; a possible D gene is TRBD1 (5 bases). The CDR3 runs 16 residues. Trimming removed 1 base at V and 0 bases at J, with 12 bases between. CDR1 and CDR2 (germline): SGHTA, FQGTGA. CDR3 DNA: TGTGCCAGCAGCTTAAGTGGGGGGACGGTGAACACTGAAGCTTTCTTT. It is translated as CASSLSGGTVNTEAFF.